This T cell receptor beta chain is from a study of T cells expressing NK-cell markers. On the study more broadly: Sorted CD3+CD56+NKG2C+, CD3+CD56+NKG2C- and CD3+CD56-NKG2C+ T cells provided the TCR beta repertoires.

The study, taken as a whole, reports: Also leading the CD3+CD56-NKG2C+ fraction in a few donors were these clonotypes. CD8+ T cells in more than five donors included dominant NKG2C+ clonotypes at roughly 1.0-7.5%.

On this clonotype itself: Its antigen is still unknown.

The authors generated TCR beta cDNA through 5'RACE template switching with UMIs. TCRdb re-called the 5' RACE reads; every CDR3 protein appears as one record, without DNA. The sample data list approximately 550,000 distinct CDR3 sequences. The sample taken for sequencing was blood T cells: a sorted CD56 or NKG2C T cell subset, CD4+ or CD8+ T cells, or bulk PBMC T cells (not recorded which). The TCR sequence derives from a man younger than 30 in good health.

CDR3 sequence reads: CASSFIALSASGANVLTF. The chain couples TRBV27 to TRBJ2-6. This CDR3 has 18 residues. Per the germline V gene, CDR1 is MNHEY and CDR2 is SMNVEV (reference sequence).